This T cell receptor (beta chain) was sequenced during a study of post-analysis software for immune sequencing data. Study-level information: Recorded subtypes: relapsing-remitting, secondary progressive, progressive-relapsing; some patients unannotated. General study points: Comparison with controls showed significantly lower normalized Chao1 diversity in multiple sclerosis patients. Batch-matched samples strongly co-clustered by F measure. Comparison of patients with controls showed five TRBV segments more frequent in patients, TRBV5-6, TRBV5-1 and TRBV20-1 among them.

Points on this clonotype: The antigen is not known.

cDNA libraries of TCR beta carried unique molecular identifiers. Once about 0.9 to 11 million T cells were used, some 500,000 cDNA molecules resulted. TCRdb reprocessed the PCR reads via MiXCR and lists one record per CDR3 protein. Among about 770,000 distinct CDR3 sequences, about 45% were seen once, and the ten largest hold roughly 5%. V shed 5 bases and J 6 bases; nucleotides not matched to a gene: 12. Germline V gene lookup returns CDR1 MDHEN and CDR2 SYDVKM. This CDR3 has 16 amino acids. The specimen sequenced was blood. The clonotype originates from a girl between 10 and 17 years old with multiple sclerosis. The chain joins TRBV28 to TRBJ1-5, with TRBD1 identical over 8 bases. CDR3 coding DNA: TGTGCCAGCAGTCCGCCCCGGCAGGGGGCTCCTCAGCCCCAGCATTTT. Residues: CASSPPRQGAPQPQHF.